The clone carrying this T cell receptor beta chain was picked up a small number of times. TCR beta CDR3 sequences were amplified from RNA transcripts. RT-PCR in the first round (using the HTBI primer set) targeted the TCR CDR3. TCRdb redid the calling of the multiplex PCR reads with MiXCR, one entry per CDR3 protein. The data contain over 500,000 distinct CDR3 sequences, 40% to 50% of them singletons. The data derive from a study of T cells in Graves' hyperthyroidism and ophthalmopathy. Trimming took 7 bases from V and 5 from J, leaving 15 bases between them. CDR1 LNHDA and CDR2 SQIVND come from the germline V gene (reference sequence). The CDR3 is made up of 14 amino acids.

J is TRBJ1-5 and V is TRBV19; TRBD1 might be the D (5 bases). The clonotype was recovered from an adult woman with Graves' disease, either hyperthyroidism or ophthalmopathy (not recorded which). The sequenced sample was peripheral blood or thyroid tissue (not recorded which). CDR3 DNA: TGTGCCAGTAAATGGGGAGGGGATGATCAGCCCCAGCATTTT. Translated, it gives CASKWGGDDQPQHF.